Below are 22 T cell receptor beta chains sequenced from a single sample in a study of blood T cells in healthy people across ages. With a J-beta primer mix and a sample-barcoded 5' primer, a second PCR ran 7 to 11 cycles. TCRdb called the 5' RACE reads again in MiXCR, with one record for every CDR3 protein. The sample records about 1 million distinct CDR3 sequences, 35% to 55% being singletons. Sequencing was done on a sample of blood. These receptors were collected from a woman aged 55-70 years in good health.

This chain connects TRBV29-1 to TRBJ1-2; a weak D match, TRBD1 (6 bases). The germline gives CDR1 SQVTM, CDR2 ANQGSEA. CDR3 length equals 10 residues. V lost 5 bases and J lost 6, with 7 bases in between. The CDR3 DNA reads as TGCAGCGTTTACAGGGATGGCTACACCTTC. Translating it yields CSVYRDGYTF.

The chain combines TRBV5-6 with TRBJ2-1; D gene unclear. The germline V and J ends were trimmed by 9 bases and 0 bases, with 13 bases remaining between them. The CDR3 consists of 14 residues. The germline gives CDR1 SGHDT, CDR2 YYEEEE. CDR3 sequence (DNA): TGTGCCACCAGAACTCTGAGCTCCTACAATGAGCAGTTCTTC. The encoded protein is CATRTLSSYNEQFF.

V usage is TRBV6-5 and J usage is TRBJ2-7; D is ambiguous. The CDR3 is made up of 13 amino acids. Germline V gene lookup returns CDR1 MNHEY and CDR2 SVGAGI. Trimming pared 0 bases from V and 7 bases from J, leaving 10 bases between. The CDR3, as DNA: TGTGCCAGCAGTTACTCTAAGGGTCGGGAGCAGTACTTC. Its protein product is CASSYSKGREQYF.

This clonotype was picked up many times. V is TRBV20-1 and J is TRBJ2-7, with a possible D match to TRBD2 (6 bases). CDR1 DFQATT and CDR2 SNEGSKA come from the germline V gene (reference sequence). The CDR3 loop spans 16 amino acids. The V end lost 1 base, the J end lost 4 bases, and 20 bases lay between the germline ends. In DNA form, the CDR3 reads TGCAGTGCTAGAGGTGGGGGGACCCTAGCGTTGTACGAGCAGTACTTC. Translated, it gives CSARGGGTLALYEQYF.

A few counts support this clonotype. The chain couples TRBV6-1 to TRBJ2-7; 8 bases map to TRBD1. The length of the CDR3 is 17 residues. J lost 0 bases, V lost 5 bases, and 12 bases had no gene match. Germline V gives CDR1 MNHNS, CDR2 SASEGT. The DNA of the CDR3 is TGTGCCAGCAGTACCGGACAGGGTTTGCTTCGCTCCTACGAGCAGTACTTC. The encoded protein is CASSTGQGLLRSYEQYF.

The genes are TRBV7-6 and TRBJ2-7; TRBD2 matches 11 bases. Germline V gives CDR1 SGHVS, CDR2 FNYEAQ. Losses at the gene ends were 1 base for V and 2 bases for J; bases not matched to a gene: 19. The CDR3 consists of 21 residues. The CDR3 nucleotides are TGTGCCAGCAGCTTAGTCCCAGGGTCCTCGGGGACTAGCGGTAATACCTACGAGCAGTACTTC. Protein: CASSLVPGSSGTSGNTYEQYF. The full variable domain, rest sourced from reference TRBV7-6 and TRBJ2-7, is GAGVSQSPRYKVTKRGQDVALRCDPISGHVSLYWYRQALGQGPEFLTYFNYEAQQDKSGLPNDRFSAERPEGSISTLTIQRTEQRDSAMYRCASSLVPGSSGTSGNTYEQYFGPGTRLTVT.

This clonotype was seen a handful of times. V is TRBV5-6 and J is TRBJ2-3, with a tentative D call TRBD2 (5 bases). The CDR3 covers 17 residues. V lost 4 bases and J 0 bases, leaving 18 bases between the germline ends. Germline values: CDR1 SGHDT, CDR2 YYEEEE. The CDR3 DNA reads TGTGCCAGCAGCCCTCGACTAAACGTTTCTAGCACAGATACGCAGTATTTT. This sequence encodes CASSPRLNVSSTDTQYF.

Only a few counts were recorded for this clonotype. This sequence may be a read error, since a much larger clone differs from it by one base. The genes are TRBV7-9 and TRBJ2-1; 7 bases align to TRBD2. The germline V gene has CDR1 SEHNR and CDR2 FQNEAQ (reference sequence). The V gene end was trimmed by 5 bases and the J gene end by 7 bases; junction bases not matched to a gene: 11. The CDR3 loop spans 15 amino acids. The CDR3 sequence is CASSPPGGGSNEQFF. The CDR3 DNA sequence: TGTGCCAGCAGCCCGCCGGGTGGCGGGAGTAATGAGCAGTTCTTC.

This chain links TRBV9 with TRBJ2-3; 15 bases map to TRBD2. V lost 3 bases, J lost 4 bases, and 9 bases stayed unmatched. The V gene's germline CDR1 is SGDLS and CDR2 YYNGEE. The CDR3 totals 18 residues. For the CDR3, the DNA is TGTGCCAGCAGCGCAGGACTAGCGGGAGGGTCACTGCCAGATACGCAGTATTTT. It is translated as CASSAGLAGGSLPDTQYF.

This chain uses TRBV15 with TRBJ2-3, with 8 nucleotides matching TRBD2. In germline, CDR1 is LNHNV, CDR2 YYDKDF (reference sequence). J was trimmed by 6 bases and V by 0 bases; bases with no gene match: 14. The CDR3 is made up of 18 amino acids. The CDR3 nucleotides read TGTGCCACCAGCAGAGAAGGTCGGTTAGCGGGACCGGGGGATACGCAGTATTTT. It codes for CATSREGRLAGPGDTQYF.

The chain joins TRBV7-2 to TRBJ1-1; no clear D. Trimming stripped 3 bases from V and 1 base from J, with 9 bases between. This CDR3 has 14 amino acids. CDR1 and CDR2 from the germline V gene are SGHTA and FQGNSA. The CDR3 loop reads CASSFDGGNTEAFF. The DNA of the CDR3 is TGTGCCAGCAGCTTTGATGGAGGGAACACTGAAGCTTTCTTT.

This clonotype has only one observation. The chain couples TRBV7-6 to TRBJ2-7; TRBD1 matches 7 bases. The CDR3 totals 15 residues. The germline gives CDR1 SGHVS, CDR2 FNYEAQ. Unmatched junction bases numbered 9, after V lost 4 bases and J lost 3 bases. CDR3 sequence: CASSSGDSPSYEQYF. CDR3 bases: TGTGCCAGCAGCTCAGGGGACAGCCCAAGCTACGAGCAGTACTTC. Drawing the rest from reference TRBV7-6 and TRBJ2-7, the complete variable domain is GAGVSQSPRYKVTKRGQDVALRCDPISGHVSLYWYRQALGQGPEFLTYFNYEAQQDKSGLPNDRFSAERPEGSISTLTIQRTEQRDSAMYRCASSSGDSPSYEQYFGPGTRLTVT.

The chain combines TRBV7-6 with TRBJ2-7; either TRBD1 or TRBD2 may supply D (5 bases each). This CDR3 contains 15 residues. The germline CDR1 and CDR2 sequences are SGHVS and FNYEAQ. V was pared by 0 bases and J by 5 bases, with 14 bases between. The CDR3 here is CASSLAGPSGNEQYF. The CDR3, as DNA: TGTGCCAGCAGCTTAGCGGGGCCCTCCGGGAACGAGCAGTACTTC.

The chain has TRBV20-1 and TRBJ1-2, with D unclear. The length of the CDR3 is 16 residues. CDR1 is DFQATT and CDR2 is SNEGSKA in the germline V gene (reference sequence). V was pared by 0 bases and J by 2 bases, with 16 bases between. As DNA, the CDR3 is TGCAGTGCTAGAGATTGGGCCTTGGGTTCGAACTATGGCTACACCTTC. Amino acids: CSARDWALGSNYGYTF.

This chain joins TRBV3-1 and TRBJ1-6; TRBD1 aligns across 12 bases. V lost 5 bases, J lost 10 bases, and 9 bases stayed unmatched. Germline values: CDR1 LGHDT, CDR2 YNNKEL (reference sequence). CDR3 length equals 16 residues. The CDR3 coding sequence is TGTGCCAGCAGCAGAACGGGACAGGGGGCCCACTCACCCCTCCACTTT. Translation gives CASSRTGQGAHSPLHF. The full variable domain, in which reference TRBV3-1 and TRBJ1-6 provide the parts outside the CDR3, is DTAVSQTPKYLVTQMGNDKSIKCEQNLGHDTMYWYKQDSKKFLKIMFSYNNKELIINETVPNRFSPKSPDKAHLNLHINSLELGDSAVYFCASSRTGQGAHSPLHFGNGTRLTVT.

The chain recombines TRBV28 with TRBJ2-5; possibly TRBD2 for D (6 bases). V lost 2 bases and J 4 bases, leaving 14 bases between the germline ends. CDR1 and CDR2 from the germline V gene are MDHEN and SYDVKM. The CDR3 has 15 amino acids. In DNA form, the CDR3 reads TGTGCCAGCAGTTTAGCGGGGACCCCCCGAGAGACCCAGTACTTC. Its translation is CASSLAGTPRETQYF.

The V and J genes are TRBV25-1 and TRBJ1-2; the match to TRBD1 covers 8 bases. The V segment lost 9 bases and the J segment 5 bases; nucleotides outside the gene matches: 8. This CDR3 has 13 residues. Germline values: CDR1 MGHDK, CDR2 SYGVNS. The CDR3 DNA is TGTGCCAGTGGACAGGGTCTAGGGTATGGCTACACCTTC. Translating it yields CASGQGLGYGYTF.

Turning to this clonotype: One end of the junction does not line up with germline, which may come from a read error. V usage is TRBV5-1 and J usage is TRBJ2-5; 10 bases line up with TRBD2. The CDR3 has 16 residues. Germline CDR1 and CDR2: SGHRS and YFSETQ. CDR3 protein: CANSASSGGNQETQYF. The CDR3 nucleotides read TGCGCCAACAGCGCCTCTAGCGGGGGAAACCAAGAGACCCAGTACTTC.

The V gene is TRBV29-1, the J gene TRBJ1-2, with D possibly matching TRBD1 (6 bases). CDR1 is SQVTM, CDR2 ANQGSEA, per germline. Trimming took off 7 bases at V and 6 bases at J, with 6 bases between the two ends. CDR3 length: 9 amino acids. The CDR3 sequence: CSEGDGYTF. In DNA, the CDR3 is TGCAGCGAGGGGGATGGCTACACCTTC.

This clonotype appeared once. The CDR3 DNA sequence: TGTGCCACCGAGAACGACAGGGGCGCTGACAATGAGCAGTTCTTC. Its protein product is CATENDRGADNEQFF. This rearrangement joins TRBV10-3 to TRBJ2-1; 8 bases align to TRBD1. This CDR3 has 15 residues. Trimming removed 10 bases from V and 5 bases from J; junction bases left unmatched: 13. From germline, CDR1 is ENHRY and CDR2 SYGVKD.

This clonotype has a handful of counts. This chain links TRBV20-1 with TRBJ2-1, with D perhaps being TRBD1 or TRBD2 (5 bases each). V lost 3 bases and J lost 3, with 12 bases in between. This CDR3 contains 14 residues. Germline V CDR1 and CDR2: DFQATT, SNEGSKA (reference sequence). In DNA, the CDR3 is TGCAGTGCTAGGCGGGCAGGGCTCTACAATGAGCAGTTCTTC. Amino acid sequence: CSARRAGLYNEQFF.

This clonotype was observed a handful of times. DNA for the CDR3: TGTGCCAGCACCTTTACTGCAGGGGGCCATGAGCAGTTCTTC. It yields the protein CASTFTAGGHEQFF. The chain is built from TRBV27 and TRBJ2-1; 8 positions agree with TRBD1. The CDR3 has 14 residues. Trimming removed 7 bases from V and 8 bases from J; junction bases left unmatched: 10. Germline V gene data show CDR1 as MNHEY and CDR2 as SMNVEV (reference sequence).